This TCR beta chain came from a study of beta chain features in type 1 diabetes (dated by TCRdb to the late 2010s). Context from the whole study: Mean age, gender distribution, total cell number and subset yield were not different between patients and healthy donors. Regulatory and stem cell-like memory subsets were isolated from only 8 patients and roughly 8 healthy donors, whereas naive and central memory subsets came from all 30 or so donors. A total of over 90,000,000 sorted cells were examined across all samples, and a strong correlation was observed between cell number per subset and RNA yield. The study compared the TCRB repertoires of sorted circulating CD4+ T cell subsets in recently diagnosed type 1 diabetes patients with those in matched healthy donors. What the authors observed across the whole study: Fewer insertions and more nucleotide deletions at VDJ recombination sites were observed in patients with type 1 diabetes, implying thymic rearrangement abnormalities. Because cDNA was sequenced instead of genomic DNA, highly expressing activated cells could be over-represented, though the groups showed no difference in activation or CD3 levels. HLA sub-analyses involved small numbers of individuals, so any influence of HLA type on TCRB rearrangement remained unresolved. Shorter templates might be favored by PCR, yet because patient and control samples were amplified and corrected together, any such skew would affect both groups equally. Naive, central memory and regulatory TCRB repertoires appeared more similar among patients than among healthy donors. A moderate but significant shortening of TCRB CDR3 length was observed in type 1 diabetes patients in all four CD4+ subsets.

From each donor, a single peripheral blood sample of around 120 mL on average was drawn into heparinised tubes. A BD FACSAria II was used to sort naive, central memory, regulatory and stem cell-like memory CD4+ T cells with a panel that included CD45RO, CCR7, CD25, CD127, CD95 and CD27. Every sorted population had a purity above 98%. Right away, PBMCs were isolated by Lymphoprep density gradient centrifugation and were stained directly, with no culture step. So that batch effects would be minimized, each experiment stained and sorted samples in pairs, pairing one healthy donor with one patient. Note on this clone: Its recognized antigen is unknown. The input lacks base qualities; no much larger clone sits a single base away.

The CDR3 runs 13 amino acids, cysteine and phenylalanine included. Only the CDR3 region is kept as DNA, spanning 39 bases read in frame from base 1. V is pared back by 1 base and J by 4 bases, with 7 bases lying between the germline termini. Via the germline V gene, CDR1 is KGHSH and CDR2 LQKENI. The entire isolated RNA was reverse transcribed using the High Capacity cDNA Reverse Transcription Kit, and thus expressed TCRB transcripts were sequenced. Deep immunoSEQ sequencing was performed on naive, central memory and regulatory T cell samples, with an average of roughly 3.6 million total reads per sample. After sorted cells were lysed in RLT buffer, RNA was extracted with DNase-treated RNeasy Micro or Mini kits, with the choice depending on cell number. To prevent cross-contamination, each cell subset was processed individually, whereas patient and healthy donor samples were processed jointly. The immunoSEQ multiplex PCR was used to amplify TCRB sequences from cDNA, yielding 87-bp fragments that span the CDR3 region. The amplicons were sequenced using the Illumina HiSeq platform. In the authors' own workflow: Synthetic template baselines were used to correct PCR bias computationally, reads within Hamming distance 2 were collapsed, and singletons that could not be merged were discarded. Reads were aligned against IMGT so that V, D and J genes, CDR3 length and insertions or deletions at six rearrangement sites could be assigned. Within each subset, clonotype counts were normalized to sorted cell number, and only after that were true diversity and Gini coefficients computed with the tcR R package. The overlap coefficient, calculated on TCRB nucleotide sequences, was used to quantify repertoire sharing. In its TCRdb copy, this immuneACCESS table keeps in-frame sequences only and misses some clones. Where compared with another copy, unresolved V genes explain less than half of these, and the others have no known cause. V and J calls and clone size are copied from that table; D and trimming were computed from the DNA. Present in this sample are about 290,000 clones, approximately 8% of which were seen just once. Of the sample, 1% is held by the ten largest clones.

The receptor chain draws on TRBV18 and TRBJ1-2, with an unclear D gene assignment. Input material: central memory CD4+ T cells from blood. The TCR sequence derives from a young woman in good health. The nucleotide sequence is given as TGTGCCAGCTCACCACAGGACGCCTATGGCTACACCTTC. Protein translation: CASSPQDAYGYTF. This CDR3, with the reference TRBV18 and TRBJ1-2 proteins standing in past its ends, gives the full variable domain NAGVMQNPRHLVRRRGQEARLRCSPMKGHSHVYWYRQLPEEGLKFMVYLQKENIIDESGMPKERFSAEFPKEGPSILRIQQVVRGDSAAYFCASSPQDAYGYTFGSGTRLTVV.